The 26 T cell receptor beta chains below all came from one sample that was sequenced in a study of blood T cell repertoires in COVID-19. Repertoires were generated with immunoSEQ multiplex PCR, while TCRdb's copy carries only in-frame clones and drops some. This table has some 78,000 clones, more than 80% appearing once. The sequencing sample was made of peripheral blood. The receptors shown here come from a man between 45 and 60 years old with active or convalescent COVID-19.

This clone was seen a handful of times. The chain recombines TRBV7-9 with TRBJ1-1; weak D call: TRBD1 (5 bases). This CDR3 has 13 amino acids. V lost 4 bases, J lost 1 base, and 7 bases lay in between. Germline V gene lookup returns CDR1 SEHNR and CDR2 FQNEAQ (reference sequence). CDR3 residues: CASSSGGNTEAFF. The DNA for the CDR3 is TGTGCCAGCAGCTCCGGGGGGAACACTGAAGCTTTCTTT.

J is TRBJ2-7 and V is TRBV10-2; 7 nucleotides align to TRBD1. The CDR3 is made up of 13 amino acids. The germline CDR1 and CDR2 sequences are WSHSY and SAAADI. The junction had 7 bases not matched to a gene; V was cut back by 7 bases and J by 4 bases. The CDR3 is CASKLGQIYEQYF. In nucleotides, the CDR3 is TGCGCCAGCAAATTGGGACAGATTTACGAGCAGTACTTC.

There are a few counts of this clone. The chain is built from TRBV29-1 and TRBJ1-1, with 8 bases identical to TRBD1. Germline CDR1 reads SQVTM; CDR2 reads ANQGSEA. With 6 bases clipped from V and 6 bases from J, the junction kept 6 bases outside the gene matches. There are 12 residues in the CDR3. The DNA of the CDR3 is TGCAGCGTGCAGGGGGCATTCGCTGAAGCTTTCTTT. Translated, it gives CSVQGAFAEAFF.

This clone came up a few times. The chain joins TRBV2 to TRBJ1-6, with no clear D. The CDR3 covers 17 residues. Trimming removed 4 bases from V and 10 bases from J, with 23 bases in between. Germline assignment: CDR1 SNHLY and CDR2 FYNNEI. DNA of the CDR3: TGTGCCAGCAGTGGCCTGACCCCGTACGCTCAGGAATCACCCCTCCACTTT. Protein product: CASSGLTPYAQESPLHF.

The chain carries TRBV12-5 and TRBJ1-3; 11 nucleotides line up with TRBD1. This CDR3 has 18 residues. Germline V gene data show CDR1 as LGHNT and CDR2 as FRNRAP. V gave up 8 bases and J gave up 1 base; unmatched junction bases: 13. In DNA form, the CDR3 reads TGTGCTAGTCCTGGAGGGGGACAGGGGGGACATTCTGGAAACACCATATATTTT. This sequence encodes CASPGGGQGGHSGNTIYF.

This clone was counted a few times. The genes are TRBV29-1 and TRBJ2-3; D is undetermined. Germline V CDR1 and CDR2: SQVTM, ANQGSEA. The V and J ends lost 7 bases and 0 bases respectively, with 14 bases between them. The CDR3 has 14 residues. The DNA for the CDR3 is TGCAGCGGGTCCCAAGCTCCTAGCACAGATACGCAGTATTTT. It codes for CSGSQAPSTDTQYF.

This rearrangement joins TRBV28 to TRBJ2-1; TRBD2 matches 10 bases. The CDR3 totals 19 residues. Germline CDR1 and CDR2: MDHEN and SYDVKM. V shed 6 bases and J 1 base; nucleotides not matched to a gene: 15. The CDR3 region is CASSRLAGGFAYSYNEQFF. DNA of the CDR3: TGTGCCAGCAGCAGACTAGCGGGCGGATTTGCCTATTCCTACAATGAGCAGTTCTTC. The full variable domain, with the rest looked up from reference TRBV28 and TRBJ2-1, is DVKVTQSSRYLVKRTGEKVFLECVQDMDHENMFWYRQDPGLGLRLIYFSYDVKMKEKGDIPEGYSVSREKKERFSLILESASTNQTSMYLCASSRLAGGFAYSYNEQFFGPGTRLTVL.

The rearrangement uses TRBV3-1 (or the pseudogene TRBV3-2) and TRBJ2-5; maybe TRBD1 (5 bases). This CDR3 region has 14 residues. The germline CDR1 and CDR2 sequences are LGHDT and YNNKEL (reference sequence). V was trimmed by 2 bases and J by 5 bases, leaving 12 bases between them. This chain's CDR3 is CASSQNQGRETQYF. Written as DNA, the CDR3 is TGTGCCAGCAGCCAAAATCAGGGAAGGGAGACCCAGTACTTC.

The chain couples TRBV3-1 (or the pseudogene TRBV3-2) to TRBJ2-5, with 9 bases fitting TRBD1. Germline loops: CDR1 LGHDT, CDR2 YNNKEL (reference sequence). The trim removed 1 base at V and 4 bases at J, leaving 4 bases unmatched. CDR3 length equals 15 residues. The CDR3 DNA follows: TGTGCCAGCAGCCAAGGGACAGGGGTTGTAGAGACCCAGTACTTC. Residues: CASSQGTGVVETQYF.

This chain joins TRBV19 and TRBJ1-5, with 7 nucleotides matching TRBD1. Germline lookup yields CDR1 LNHDA and CDR2 SQIVND (reference sequence). V shed 4 bases, J shed 6 bases, and the junction held 9 bases outside the gene matches. There are 15 residues in the CDR3. The CDR3 region is CASSNQGVGSQPQHF. Written as DNA, the CDR3 is TGTGCCAGTAGTAACCAGGGGGTTGGTTCTCAGCCCCAGCATTTT.

The V gene is TRBV4-3, the J gene TRBJ2-3, with D possibly matching TRBD2 (7 bases). V lost 0 bases, J lost 4 bases, and 14 bases lay in between. This CDR3 has 16 amino acids. Per the germline V gene, CDR1 is LGHNA and CDR2 is YSLEER. CDR3 protein: CASSQESRGPADTQYF. The CDR3 DNA sequence: TGCGCCAGCAGCCAAGAATCGCGGGGGCCCGCAGATACGCAGTATTTT.

The chain couples TRBV6-5 to TRBJ2-7; 8 bases match TRBD2. CDR1 is MNHEY and CDR2 is SVGAGI in the germline V gene. J gave up 4 bases and V 0 bases, and 8 bases lay outside the gene matches. The length of the CDR3 is 16 residues. The CDR3 coding sequence is TGTGCCAGCAGTTACTCGTTTCCAGCGGGAGCATACGAGCAGTACTTC. Translating gives CASSYSFPAGAYEQYF.

This chain links TRBV13 with TRBJ1-6; D is unresolved. Trimming shortened V by 4 bases and J by 5 bases, and 9 bases separated the two germline ends. CDR1 is PRHDT and CDR2 is FYEKMQ in the germline V gene (reference sequence). The CDR3 spans 14 residues. Written as DNA, the CDR3 is TGTGCCAGCAGCTCGGGAGTCCATAATTCACCCCTCCACTTT. Amino acid sequence: CASSSGVHNSPLHF.

J is TRBJ1-2 and V is TRBV19; TRBD1 matches at 9 bases. The CDR3 spans 14 residues. V was clipped by 4 bases and J by 8 bases; unmatched bases: 8. Germline CDR1 LNHDA, CDR2 SQIVND (reference sequence). CDR3 bases: TGTGCCAGTAGTAAAAACAGGGGGCTAAGCGGCTACACCTTC. It yields the protein CASSKNRGLSGYTF.

This chain uses TRBV15 with TRBJ2-7; 11 bases align to TRBD1. Germline V gene sequence: CDR1 LNHNV, CDR2 YYDKDF (reference sequence). V trimming: 5 bases; J trimming: 1 base; junction bases outside the gene matches: 4. The length of the CDR3 is 15 residues. As DNA, the CDR3 is TGTGCCACCAGCCGCGGACAGGGGGCGTCCTACGAGCAGTACTTC. Translation gives CATSRGQGASYEQYF.

The sample holds a few counts of this clone. The V gene is TRBV5-6, the J gene TRBJ1-1, with a tentative D call TRBD1 (6 bases). V was trimmed by 5 bases and J by 3 bases, leaving 14 bases between them. Germline CDR1 reads SGHDT; CDR2 reads YYEEEE. The CDR3 has 14 residues. This CDR3 is CASSFGQFYTEAFF. The CDR3 region has the DNA TGTGCCAGCAGTTTCGGACAGTTCTACACTGAAGCTTTCTTT. Together with reference TRBV5-6 and TRBJ1-1, the CDR3 gives the full variable domain: DAGVTQSPTHLIKTRGQQVTLRCSPKSGHDTVSWYQQALGQGPQFIFQYYEEEERQRGNFPDRFSGHQFPNYSSELNVNALLLGDSALYLCASSFGQFYTEAFFGQGTRLTVV.

A few counts support this clone. The chain carries TRBV7-2 and TRBJ1-1, with 8 bases fitting TRBD1. With 5 bases clipped from V and 3 bases from J, the junction kept 5 bases outside the gene matches. The CDR3 spans 14 residues. Per germline, CDR1 SGHTA and CDR2 FQGNSA. The CDR3 DNA reads as TGTGCCAGCAGCCAGGACAGGGTATACACTGAAGCTTTCTTT. Protein: CASSQDRVYTEAFF.

The chain couples TRBV6-1 to TRBJ2-7; D may be TRBD1 (5 bases). Per the germline V gene, CDR1 is MNHNS and CDR2 is SASEGT. This CDR3 spans 14 amino acids. Trimming cost V 2 bases and J 2 bases, with 10 bases left between them. DNA of the CDR3: TGTGCCAGCAGTGAATCAGGGCTCCCCTACGAGCAGTACTTC. This gives the protein CASSESGLPYEQYF.

This rearrangement joins TRBV19 to TRBJ2-6; no firm D call. This CDR3 contains 18 residues. Germline values: CDR1 LNHDA, CDR2 SQIVND (reference sequence). The ends were cut back, 1 base at V and 1 base at J, with 14 bases in the middle. The CDR3 spells CASSIVRATRSGANVLTF. CDR3 nucleotides: TGTGCCAGTAGTATAGTCCGCGCAACGAGGTCTGGGGCCAACGTCCTGACTTTC.

The rearrangement links TRBV11-2 to TRBJ2-5, with a tentative D call TRBD1 (5 bases). Per germline, CDR1 SGHAT and CDR2 FQNNGV. The CDR3 has 13 amino acids. V gave up 7 bases and J gave up 5 bases, with 14 bases separating them. CDR3 bases: TGTGCCAGCACGGCAGGGAAGCTTGAGACCCAGTACTTC. Translating gives CASTAGKLETQYF.

The rearrangement uses TRBV7-8 and TRBJ2-5, with unresolved D. Germline lookup yields CDR1 SGHVS and CDR2 FQNEAQ. The CDR3 extends over 16 amino acids. The V end was cut by 2 bases, the J end by 1 base, with 14 bases between. The CDR3 DNA sequence: TGTGCCAGCAGCTTACTCCGCTTCACCGGCCAAGAGACCCAGTACTTC. Protein product: CASSLLRFTGQETQYF.

The chain recombines TRBV19 with TRBJ1-3; D gene unclear. CDR1 and CDR2 from the germline V gene are LNHDA and SQIVND (reference sequence). This CDR3 contains 16 residues. V was shortened by 6 bases and J by 2 bases, with 17 bases between the two germline ends. The DNA of the CDR3 is TGTGCCAGTAGCCACACCTCGGAGGCTCCTGGAAACACCATATATTTT. Amino acids: CASSHTSEAPGNTIYF.

This clone was found a few times. This rearrangement joins TRBV29-1 to TRBJ2-1, with D perhaps matching TRBD1 (5 bases). Germline V gives CDR1 SQVTM, CDR2 ANQGSEA. The CDR3 is made up of 13 amino acids. V lost 7 bases and J lost 6, with 16 bases in between. CDR3 bases: TGCAGCGGGGTCCTGGGGCAGGGCAATGAGCAGTTCTTC. Amino acid sequence: CSGVLGQGNEQFF.

The chain couples TRBV11-2 to TRBJ2-3; D might be TRBD2 (6 bases). The CDR3 length is 15 residues. The V gene lost 2 bases and the J gene lost 1 base, with 10 bases spanning the gap. Looked up from germline, CDR1 is SGHAT and CDR2 is FQNNGV. The CDR3 sequence: CASSLLGGGTDTQYF. The CDR3 DNA is TGTGCCAGCAGCTTACTCGGGGGAGGCACAGATACGCAGTATTTT.

The chain links TRBV27 to TRBJ2-4, with 12 bases fitting TRBD2. The J segment lost 3 bases and the V segment lost 6 bases, leaving 6 bases of the junction unmatched. The CDR3 consists of 16 residues. Germline CDR1 reads MNHEY; CDR2 reads SMNVEV (reference sequence). The CDR3 nucleotides read TGTGCCAGCAGCTCTGGACTAGCGGGAAACAAAAACATTCAGTACTTC. Its translation is CASSSGLAGNKNIQYF.

The chain recombines TRBV4-1 with TRBJ2-3; 8 nucleotides match TRBD2. V was pared by 2 bases and J by 6 bases, with 10 bases of the junction left unmatched. The V gene's germline CDR1 is MGHRA and CDR2 YSYEKL. CDR3 length: 16 residues. CDR3 region: CASSQPGLGVPDTQYF. The CDR3 nucleotides are TGCGCCAGCAGCCAACCGGGACTAGGGGTCCCGGATACGCAGTATTTT.